This paragraph covers one T cell receptor (beta chain) sequence. The antigen remains unidentified. The data belong to a study of T cell repertoires in cytomegalovirus infection. As for the study in general: Matching HLA type, along with CMV infection, was indicated by public TCR beta signatures.

TCRdb reprocessed the reads via MiXCR and lists one record per CDR3 protein. Of around 530,000 distinct CDR3 sequences listed, around 27% are singletons. Overall study findings and caveats: CMV-specific TCR beta clonotypes restricted by HLA-C dominated the ex vivo response.

The V gene lost 3 bases and the J gene lost 6 bases, with 9 bases spanning the gap. Germline V gene lookup returns CDR1 WNHNN and CDR2 SYGVQD (reference sequence). The CDR3 totals 13 residues. The sequenced material came from PBMCs. The clonotype originates from a human donor in good health (CMV status not recorded). Some clones in this sample may be carry-over from other donors' samples. The chain has TRBV10-1 and TRBJ2-1; D is undetermined. CDR3 sequence: CASSDGPFNEQFF. The CDR3 coding sequence is TGCGCCAGCAGTGACGGTCCATTCAATGAGCAGTTCTTC.